This T cell receptor (beta chain) was obtained from a study of shared clonotypes between healthy human individuals. Of note for this clone: Its specificity is not known.

Those who donated, Caucasian adults without exception, all lived in Nashville, Tennessee. Study observations and caveats: A handful of donors showed sharing of roughly 5% of naive CD4 clonotypes.

The CDR3 has 16 residues. The germline V gene encodes CDR1 SGHAT and CDR2 FQNNGV. V was pared by 0 bases and J by 5 bases, with 5 bases of the junction left unmatched. Deep-level assay runs were performed. In the original analysis: Without quality scores, immunoSEQ junctional reads could not be filtered like full-length reads. Clones were sequenced by immunoSEQ multiplex PCR, and TCRdb holds only the in-frame ones, with some missing. V and J calls and clone size come straight from that table; D and trimming were deduced from the DNA. This sample has some 980,000 clones, with approximately 80% found just once.

This chain connects TRBV11-2 to TRBJ2-3; the match to TRBD2 covers 10 bases. Material: memory CD4+ T cells sorted from blood. The sample's subset: CD45RA-negative fraction. The sequence was obtained from a man between 18 and 29 years old in good health. The CDR3 region has the DNA TGTGCCAGCAGCTTAGAAGCGGGAGGGGCCGGAGATACGCAGTATTTT. Protein sequence: CASSLEAGGAGDTQYF. The complete variable domain, with remaining parts taken from reference TRBV11-2 and TRBJ2-3, reads EAGVAQSPRYKIIEKRQSVAFWCNPISGHATLYWYQQILGQGPKLLIQFQNNGVVDDSQLPKDRFSAERLKGVDSTLKIQPAKLEDSAVYLCASSLEAGGAGDTQYFGPGTRLTVL.